The sequence of this TCR beta chain was determined in a study of early T cells in non-severe SARS-CoV-2 infection. Study-level background: Sequencing input comprised bulk RNA from unsorted whole blood; chain pairing was not available. Findings of the study overall: Matching against VDJdb likely underestimated virus-specific expansions, favoring anti-spike CD8.

V lost 6 bases, J lost 0 bases, and 1 base lay in between. Germline values: CDR1 SGDLS, CDR2 YYNGEE. The CDR3 covers 12 residues. The library protocol tagged individual cDNA molecules with unique molecular identifiers. TCRdb re-called the 5' RACE reads through MiXCR, storing one row per CDR3 protein. Among 70,000 to 90,000 distinct CDR3 sequences listed, 11% were seen once. Notes on this clonotype: Its antigen is not identified.

The sequenced material came from whole blood. The TCR comes from an adult who was a healthcare worker with PCR-confirmed SARS-CoV-2 infection or an uninfected control (not recorded which). The chain recombines TRBV9 with TRBJ2-6; D call uncertain. The CDR3 here is CASISGANVLTF. The CDR3 DNA reads TGTGCCAGCATCTCTGGGGCCAACGTCCTGACTTTC. The full variable domain, with the rest looked up from reference TRBV9 and TRBJ2-6, is DSGVTQTPKHLITATGQRVTLRCSPRSGDLSVYWYQQSLDQGLQFLIQYYNGEERAKGNILERFSAQQFPDLHSELNLSSLELGDSALYFCASISGANVLTFGAGSRLTVL.